Following are 9 T cell receptor beta chains from one sample sequenced in a study of T cell repertoires in cytomegalovirus infection. TCRdb reprocessed the reads via MiXCR and lists one record per CDR3 protein. The table has 350,000 to 500,000 distinct CDR3 sequences, roughly 31% seen once. The sample consisted of PBMCs. The receptor set was obtained from a human donor in good health (CMV status not recorded). Some clones in this sample may be carry-over from other donors' samples.

The chain joins TRBV6-5 to TRBJ2-5; D not resolved. The CDR3 length is 14 residues. Trimming pared 2 bases from V and 5 bases from J, leaving 12 bases between. Germline assignment: CDR1 MNHEY and CDR2 SVGAGI. The CDR3 loop is CASSYVRTTETQYF. The CDR3 DNA reads as TGTGCCAGCAGTTACGTGAGAACGACCGAGACCCAGTACTTC.

This clonotype was seen many times. The J gene is TRBJ1-4, the V gene TRBV18, with TRBD1 matching over 9 bases. This CDR3 region has 14 residues. Losses at the gene ends were 3 bases for V and 7 bases for J; bases not matched to a gene: 3. In germline, CDR1 is KGHSH, CDR2 LQKENI. CDR3 nucleotides: TGTGCCAGCTCACCGAGGGACAGGGCTGAAAAACTGTTTTTT. Encoded protein: CASSPRDRAEKLFF.

This clonotype was found a few times. This chain links TRBV12-3 or TRBV12-4 with TRBJ2-2; D call uncertain. The V end was cut by 6 bases, the J end by 1 base, with 12 bases between. The CDR3 extends over 15 amino acids. The DNA of the CDR3 is TGTGCCAGCAGACCCGACCGATTGAACACCGGGGAGCTGTTTTTT. Residues: CASRPDRLNTGELFF.

The rearrangement joins TRBV7-9 to TRBJ1-5; D is ambiguous. This CDR3 spans 16 amino acids. The V end was cut by 5 bases, the J end by 7 bases, with 21 bases between. Germline CDR1 SEHNR, CDR2 FQNEAQ (reference sequence). CDR3 protein: CASSQNSVGTGQPQHF. In DNA, the CDR3 is TGTGCCAGCAGCCAAAATTCAGTGGGAACGGGACAGCCCCAGCATTTT.

This chain joins TRBV18 and TRBJ1-1; D unresolved. V was clipped by 5 bases and J by 1 base, with 8 bases between them. Germline V gives CDR1 KGHSH, CDR2 LQKENI. The CDR3 covers 13 residues. CDR3 sequence reads: CASSATANTEAFF. CDR3 sequence (DNA): TGTGCCAGCTCAGCAACGGCGAACACTGAAGCTTTCTTT. The full variable domain, in which reference TRBV18 and TRBJ1-1 provide the parts outside the CDR3, is NAGVMQNPRHLVRRRGQEARLRCSPMKGHSHVYWYRQLPEEGLKFMVYLQKENIIDESGMPKERFSAEFPKEGPSILRIQQVVRGDSAAYFCASSATANTEAFFGQGTRLTVV.

This clonotype has a handful of counts. The chain couples TRBV12-3 or TRBV12-4 to TRBJ2-7, with TRBD1 matching over 11 bases. This CDR3 has 14 residues. V lost 4 bases to trimming and J lost 6 bases; unmatched junction nucleotides: 5. As DNA, the CDR3 is TGTGCCAGCAGTTCCGGGACAGGGGGATTCGAGCAGTACTTC. Translating it yields CASSSGTGGFEQYF.

The rearrangement joins TRBV29-1 to TRBJ1-4; D not certain. This CDR3 comprises 12 residues. Germline CDR1 reads SQVTM; CDR2 reads ANQGSEA. The V gene lost 7 bases and the J gene lost 8 bases, with 14 bases spanning the gap. CDR3 in DNA: TGCAGCGCTGCAAGGACCGCCGAAAAACTGTTTTTT. Amino acid sequence: CSAARTAEKLFF.

This clonotype was observed a handful of times. The chain links TRBV6-2 or TRBV6-3 to TRBJ2-7, with a tentative D call TRBD1 (5 bases). Trimming took off 2 bases at V and 3 bases at J, with 8 bases between the two ends. CDR3 length: 13 residues. Germline V gene data show CDR1 as MNHEY and CDR2 as SVGEGT. CDR3 nucleotide sequence: TGTGCCAGCAGTTACCTCCAGGGCTACGAGCAGTACTTC. Protein product: CASSYLQGYEQYF.

This clonotype was counted ten times or more. The chain combines TRBV7-2 with TRBJ1-2, with D maybe TRBD1 (5 bases). Germline assignment: CDR1 SGHTA and CDR2 FQGNSA. V lost 5 bases and J 2 bases, leaving 21 bases between the germline ends. The CDR3 consists of 17 residues. The CDR3 protein is CASSPQGSPKGNYGYTF. CDR3 DNA: TGTGCCAGCAGCCCCCAGGGCTCTCCAAAAGGCAACTATGGCTACACCTTC.